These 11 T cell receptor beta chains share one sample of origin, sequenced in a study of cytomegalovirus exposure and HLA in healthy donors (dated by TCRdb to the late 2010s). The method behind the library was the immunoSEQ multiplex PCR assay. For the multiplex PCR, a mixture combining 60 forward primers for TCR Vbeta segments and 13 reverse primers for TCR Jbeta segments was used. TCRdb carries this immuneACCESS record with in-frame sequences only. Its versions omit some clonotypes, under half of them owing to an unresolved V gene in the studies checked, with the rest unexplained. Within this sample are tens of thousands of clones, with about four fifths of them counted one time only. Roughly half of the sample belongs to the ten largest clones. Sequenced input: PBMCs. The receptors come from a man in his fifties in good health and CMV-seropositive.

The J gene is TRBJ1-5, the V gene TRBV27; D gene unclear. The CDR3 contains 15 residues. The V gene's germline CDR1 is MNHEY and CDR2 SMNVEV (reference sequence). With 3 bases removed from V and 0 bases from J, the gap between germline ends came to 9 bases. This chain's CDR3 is CASSLRVDSNQPQHF. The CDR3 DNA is TGTGCCAGCAGTTTGCGCGTTGATAGCAATCAGCCCCAGCATTTT.

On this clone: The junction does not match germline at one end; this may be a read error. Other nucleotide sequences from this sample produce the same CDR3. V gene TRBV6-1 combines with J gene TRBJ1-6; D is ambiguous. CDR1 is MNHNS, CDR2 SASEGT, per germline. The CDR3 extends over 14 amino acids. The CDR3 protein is CASCETPYNSPLHF. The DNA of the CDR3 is TGTGCCAGCTGTGAGACACCCTATAATTCACCCCTCCACTTT.

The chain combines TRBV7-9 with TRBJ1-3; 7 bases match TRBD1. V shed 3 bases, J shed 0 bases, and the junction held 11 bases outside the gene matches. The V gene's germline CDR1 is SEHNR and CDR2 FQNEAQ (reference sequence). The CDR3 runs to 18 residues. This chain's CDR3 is CASSFRGTASSSGNTIYF. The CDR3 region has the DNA TGTGCCAGCAGCTTCCGGGGGACAGCGTCAAGCTCTGGAAACACCATATATTTT.

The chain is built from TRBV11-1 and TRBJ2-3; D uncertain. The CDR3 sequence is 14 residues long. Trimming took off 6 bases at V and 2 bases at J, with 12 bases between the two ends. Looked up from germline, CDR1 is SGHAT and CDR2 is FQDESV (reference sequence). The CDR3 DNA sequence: TGTGCCAGCAGTCTCTTTGAGTCCACAGATACGCAGTATTTT. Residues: CASSLFESTDTQYF.

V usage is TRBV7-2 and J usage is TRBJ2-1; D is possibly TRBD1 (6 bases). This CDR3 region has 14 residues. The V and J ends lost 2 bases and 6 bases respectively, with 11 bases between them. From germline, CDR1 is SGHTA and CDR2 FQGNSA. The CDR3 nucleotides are TGTGCCAGCAGCTTATGGCAGGGGATCAATGAGCAGTTCTTC. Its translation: CASSLWQGINEQFF.

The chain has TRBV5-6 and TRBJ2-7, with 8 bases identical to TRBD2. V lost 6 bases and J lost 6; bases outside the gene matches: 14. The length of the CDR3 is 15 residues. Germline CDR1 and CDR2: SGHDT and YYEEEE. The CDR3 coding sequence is TGTGCCAGCATACTTAGCGGGGTGAGCTCCGGCGAGCAGTACTTC. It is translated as CASILSGVSSGEQYF. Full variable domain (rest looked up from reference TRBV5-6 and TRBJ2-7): DAGVTQSPTHLIKTRGQQVTLRCSPKSGHDTVSWYQQALGQGPQFIFQYYEEEERQRGNFPDRFSGHQFPNYSSELNVNALLLGDSALYLCASILSGVSSGEQYFGPGTRLTVT.

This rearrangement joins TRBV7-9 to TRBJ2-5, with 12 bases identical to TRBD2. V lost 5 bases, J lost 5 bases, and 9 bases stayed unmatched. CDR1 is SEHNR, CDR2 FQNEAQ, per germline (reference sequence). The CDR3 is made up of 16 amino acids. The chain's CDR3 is CASSPKTSGRFETQYF. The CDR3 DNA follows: TGTGCCAGCAGCCCCAAGACTAGCGGGAGATTCGAGACCCAGTACTTC. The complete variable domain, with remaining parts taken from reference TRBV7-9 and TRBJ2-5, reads DTGVSQNPRHKITKRGQNVTFRCDPISEHNRLYWYRQTLGQGPEFLTYFQNEAQLEKSRLLSDRFSAERPKGSFSTLEIQRTEQGDSAMYLCASSPKTSGRFETQYFGPGTRLLVL.

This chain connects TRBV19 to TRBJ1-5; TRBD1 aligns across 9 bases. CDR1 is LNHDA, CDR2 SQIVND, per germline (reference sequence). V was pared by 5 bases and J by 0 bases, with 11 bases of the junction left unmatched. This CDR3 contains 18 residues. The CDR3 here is CASSAGQGKAYSNQPQHF. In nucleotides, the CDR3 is TGTGCCAGTAGTGCAGGACAGGGGAAGGCTTATAGCAATCAGCCCCAGCATTTT.

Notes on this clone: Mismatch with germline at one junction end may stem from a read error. Here the CDR3 reads CIVEDSFDSLGADTQHF. DNA of the CDR3: TGCATCGTTGAAGATAGTTTTGACTCCTTGGGTGCAGATACGCAGCATTTT. This sequence joins TRBV29-1 and TRBJ2-3; the D is unclear. The J call may be mistaken, given a closer DNA end match to TRBJ1-5. This CDR3 spans 17 amino acids. Per germline, CDR1 SQVTM and CDR2 ANQGSEA.

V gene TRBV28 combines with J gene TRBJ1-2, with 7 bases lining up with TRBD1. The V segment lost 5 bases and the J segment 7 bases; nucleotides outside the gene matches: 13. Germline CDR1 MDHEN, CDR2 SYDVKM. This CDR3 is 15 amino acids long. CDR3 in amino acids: CASSPPRRGAGGYTF. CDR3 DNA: TGTGCCAGCAGTCCCCCCCGCAGGGGGGCGGGTGGCTACACCTTC.

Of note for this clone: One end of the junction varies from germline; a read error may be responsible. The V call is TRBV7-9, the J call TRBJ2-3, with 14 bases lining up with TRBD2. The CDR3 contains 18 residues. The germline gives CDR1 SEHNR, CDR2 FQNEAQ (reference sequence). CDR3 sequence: CSSSLTGLAGDRTDTQYF. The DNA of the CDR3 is TGTTCCAGCAGTTTAACGGGACTAGCGGGAGACCGCACAGATACGCAGTATTTT.